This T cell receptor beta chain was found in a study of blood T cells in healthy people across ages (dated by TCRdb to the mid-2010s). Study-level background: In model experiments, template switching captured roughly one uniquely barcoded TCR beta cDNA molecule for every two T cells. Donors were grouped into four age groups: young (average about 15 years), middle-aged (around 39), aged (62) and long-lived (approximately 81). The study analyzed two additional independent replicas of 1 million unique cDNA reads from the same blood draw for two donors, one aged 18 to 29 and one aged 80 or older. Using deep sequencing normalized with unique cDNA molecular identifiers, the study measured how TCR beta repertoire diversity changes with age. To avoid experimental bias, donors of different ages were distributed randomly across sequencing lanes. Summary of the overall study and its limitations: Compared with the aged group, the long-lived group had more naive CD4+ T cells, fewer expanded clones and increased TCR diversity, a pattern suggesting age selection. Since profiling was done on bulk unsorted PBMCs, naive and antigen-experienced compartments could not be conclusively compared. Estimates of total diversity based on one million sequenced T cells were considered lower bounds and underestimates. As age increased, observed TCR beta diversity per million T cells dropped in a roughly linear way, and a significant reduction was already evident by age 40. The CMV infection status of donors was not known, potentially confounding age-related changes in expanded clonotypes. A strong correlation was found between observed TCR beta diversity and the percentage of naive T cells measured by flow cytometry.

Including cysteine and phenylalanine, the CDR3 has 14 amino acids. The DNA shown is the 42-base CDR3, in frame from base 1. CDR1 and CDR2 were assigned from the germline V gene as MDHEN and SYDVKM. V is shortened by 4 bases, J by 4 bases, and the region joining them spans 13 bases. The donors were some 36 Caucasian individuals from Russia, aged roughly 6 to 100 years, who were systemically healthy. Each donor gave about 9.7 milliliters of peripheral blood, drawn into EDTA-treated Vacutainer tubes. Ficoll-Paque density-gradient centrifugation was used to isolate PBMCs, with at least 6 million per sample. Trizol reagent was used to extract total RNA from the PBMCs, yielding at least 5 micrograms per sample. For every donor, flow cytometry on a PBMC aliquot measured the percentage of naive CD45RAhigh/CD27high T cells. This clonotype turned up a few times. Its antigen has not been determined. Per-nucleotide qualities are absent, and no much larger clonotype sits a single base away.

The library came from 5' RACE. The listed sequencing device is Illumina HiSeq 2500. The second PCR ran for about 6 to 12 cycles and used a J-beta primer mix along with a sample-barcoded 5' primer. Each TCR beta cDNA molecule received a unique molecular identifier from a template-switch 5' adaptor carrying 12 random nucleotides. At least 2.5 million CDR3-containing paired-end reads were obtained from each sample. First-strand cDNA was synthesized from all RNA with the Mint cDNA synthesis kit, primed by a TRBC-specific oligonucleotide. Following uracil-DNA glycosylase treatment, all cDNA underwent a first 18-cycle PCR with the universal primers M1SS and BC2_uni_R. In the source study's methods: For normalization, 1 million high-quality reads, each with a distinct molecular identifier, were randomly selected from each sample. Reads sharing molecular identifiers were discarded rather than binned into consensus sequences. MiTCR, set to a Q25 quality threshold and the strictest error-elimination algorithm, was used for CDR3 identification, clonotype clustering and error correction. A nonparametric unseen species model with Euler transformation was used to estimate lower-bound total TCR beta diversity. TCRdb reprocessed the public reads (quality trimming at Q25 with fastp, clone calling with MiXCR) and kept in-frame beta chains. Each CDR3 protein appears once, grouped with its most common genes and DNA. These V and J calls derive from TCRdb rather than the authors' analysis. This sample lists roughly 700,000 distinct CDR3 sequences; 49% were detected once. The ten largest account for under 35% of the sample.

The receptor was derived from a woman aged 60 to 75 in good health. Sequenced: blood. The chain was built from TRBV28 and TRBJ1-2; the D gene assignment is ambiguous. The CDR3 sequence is CASSSPTFSYGYTF. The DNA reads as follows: TGTGCCAGCAGTTCCCCCACCTTCAGCTATGGCTACACCTTC.